This T cell receptor (beta chain) came from a study of CD8 T cells in ankylosing spondylitis. The study, taken as a whole, reports: Disease-linked clones displayed a CD8+ phenotype and appeared relatively rarely in peripheral blood.

This clonotype was seen many times. The antigen remains undetermined. Losses at the gene ends were 6 bases for V and 3 bases for J; bases not matched to a gene: 10. From germline, CDR1 is MNHEY and CDR2 SMNVEV (reference sequence). The CDR3 is made up of 15 amino acids. TCRdb fed the 5' RACE reads into MiXCR, producing one record per CDR3 protein. The sample records approximately 180,000 distinct CDR3 sequences, 15% to 20% being singletons. The rearrangement links TRBV27 to TRBJ2-7; 8 bases are a match to TRBD2. The source of this sequence is a male donor aged 10-30 years with ankylosing spondylitis or in good health (not recorded which). The sample taken for sequencing was blood, either unsorted or a sorted T cell fraction (not recorded which). The CDR3 DNA sequence: TGTGCCAGCAGCCACCGGACTAGCACGATCTACGAGCAGTACGTC. Protein sequence: CASSHRTSTIYEQYV.